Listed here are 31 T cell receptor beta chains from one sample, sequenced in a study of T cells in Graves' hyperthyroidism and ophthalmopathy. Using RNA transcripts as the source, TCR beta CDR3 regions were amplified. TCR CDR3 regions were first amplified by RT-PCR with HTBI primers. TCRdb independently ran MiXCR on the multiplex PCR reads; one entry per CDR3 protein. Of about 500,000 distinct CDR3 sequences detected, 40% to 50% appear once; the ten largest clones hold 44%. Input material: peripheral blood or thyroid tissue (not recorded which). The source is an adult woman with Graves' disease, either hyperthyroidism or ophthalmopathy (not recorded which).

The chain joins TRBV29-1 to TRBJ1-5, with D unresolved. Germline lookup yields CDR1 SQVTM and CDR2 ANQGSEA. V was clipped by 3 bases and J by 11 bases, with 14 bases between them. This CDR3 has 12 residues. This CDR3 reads CSVDRYRPTQHF. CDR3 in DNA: TGCAGCGTTGACCGGTATCGTCCGACCCAGCATTTT.

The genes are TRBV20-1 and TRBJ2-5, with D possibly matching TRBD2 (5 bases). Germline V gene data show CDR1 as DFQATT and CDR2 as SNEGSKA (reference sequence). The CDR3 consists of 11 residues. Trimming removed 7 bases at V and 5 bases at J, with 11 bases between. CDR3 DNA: TGCAGTGTTCGGCCGGGGGAGACCCAGTACTTC. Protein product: CSVRPGETQYF.

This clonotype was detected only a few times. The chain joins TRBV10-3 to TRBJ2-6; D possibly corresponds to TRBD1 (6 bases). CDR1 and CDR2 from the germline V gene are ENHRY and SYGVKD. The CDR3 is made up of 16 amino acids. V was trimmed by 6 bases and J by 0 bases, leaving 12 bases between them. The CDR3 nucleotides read TGTGCCATCAGGCAGGGGACCTTCTCTGGGGCCAACGTCCTGACTTTC. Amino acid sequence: CAIRQGTFSGANVLTF.

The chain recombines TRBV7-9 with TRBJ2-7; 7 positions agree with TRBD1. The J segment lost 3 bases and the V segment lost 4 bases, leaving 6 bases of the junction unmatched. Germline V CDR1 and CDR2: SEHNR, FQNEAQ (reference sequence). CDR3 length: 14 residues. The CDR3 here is CASSYGTAFYEQYF. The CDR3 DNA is TGTGCCAGCAGCTACGGGACAGCTTTCTACGAGCAGTACTTC.

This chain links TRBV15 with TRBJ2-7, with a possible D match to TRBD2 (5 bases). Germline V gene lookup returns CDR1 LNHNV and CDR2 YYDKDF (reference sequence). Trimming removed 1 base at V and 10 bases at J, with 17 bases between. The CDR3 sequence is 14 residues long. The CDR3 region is CATSRARSDSLQYF. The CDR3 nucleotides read TGTGCCACCAGCAGAGCTCGATCGGACTCGCTCCAGTACTTC.

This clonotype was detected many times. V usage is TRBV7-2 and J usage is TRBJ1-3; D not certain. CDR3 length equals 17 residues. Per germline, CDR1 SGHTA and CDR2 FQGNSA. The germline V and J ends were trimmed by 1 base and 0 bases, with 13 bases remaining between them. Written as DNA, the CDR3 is TGTGCCAGCAGCTTAGAGTGGGTACAGTACTCTGGAAACACCATATATTTT. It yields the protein CASSLEWVQYSGNTIYF. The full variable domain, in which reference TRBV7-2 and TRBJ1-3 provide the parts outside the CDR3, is GAGVSQSPSNKVTEKGKDVELRCDPISGHTALYWYRQSLGQGLEFLIYFQGNSAPDKSGLPSDRFSAERTGGSVSTLTIQRTQQEDSAVYLCASSLEWVQYSGNTIYFGEGSWLTVV.

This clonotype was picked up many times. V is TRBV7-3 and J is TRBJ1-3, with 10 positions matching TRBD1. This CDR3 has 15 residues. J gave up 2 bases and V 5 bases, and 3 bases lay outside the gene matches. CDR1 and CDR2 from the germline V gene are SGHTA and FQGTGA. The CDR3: CASSVTGGAGNTIYF. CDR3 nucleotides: TGTGCCAGCAGCGTGACAGGGGGCGCTGGAAACACCATATATTTT.

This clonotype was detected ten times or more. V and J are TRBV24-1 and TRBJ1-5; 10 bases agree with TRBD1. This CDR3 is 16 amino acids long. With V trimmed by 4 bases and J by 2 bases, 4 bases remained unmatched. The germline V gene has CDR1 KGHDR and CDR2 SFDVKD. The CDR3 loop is CATSDSGTGGNQPQHF. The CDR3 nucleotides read TGTGCCACCAGTGACTCCGGGACAGGGGGCAATCAGCCCCAGCATTTT.

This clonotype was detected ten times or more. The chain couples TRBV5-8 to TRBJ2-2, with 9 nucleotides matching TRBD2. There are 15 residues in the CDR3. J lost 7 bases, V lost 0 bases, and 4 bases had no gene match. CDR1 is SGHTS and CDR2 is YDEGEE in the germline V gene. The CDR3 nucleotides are TGTGCCAGCAGCTTGGTAGGACTAGCGAGCGGGGAGCTGTTTTTT. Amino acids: CASSLVGLASGELFF.

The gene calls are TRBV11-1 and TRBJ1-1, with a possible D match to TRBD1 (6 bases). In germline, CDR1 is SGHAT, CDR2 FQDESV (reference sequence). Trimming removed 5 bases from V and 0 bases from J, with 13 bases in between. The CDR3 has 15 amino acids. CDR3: CASSAPGHMNTEAFF. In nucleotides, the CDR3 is TGTGCCAGCAGCGCGCCGGGACACATGAACACTGAAGCTTTCTTT.

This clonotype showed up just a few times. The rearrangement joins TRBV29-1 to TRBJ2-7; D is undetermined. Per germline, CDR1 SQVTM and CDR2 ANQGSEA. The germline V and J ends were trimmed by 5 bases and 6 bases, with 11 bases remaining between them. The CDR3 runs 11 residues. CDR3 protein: CSVPDSGEQYF. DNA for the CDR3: TGCAGCGTTCCAGACTCGGGCGAGCAGTACTTC.

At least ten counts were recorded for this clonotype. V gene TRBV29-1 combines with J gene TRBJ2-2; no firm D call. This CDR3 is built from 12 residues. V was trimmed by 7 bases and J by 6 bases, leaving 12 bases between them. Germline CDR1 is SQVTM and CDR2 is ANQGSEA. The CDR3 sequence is CSATIGSGELFF. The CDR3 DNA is TGCAGCGCCACTATCGGGTCCGGGGAGCTGTTTTTT.

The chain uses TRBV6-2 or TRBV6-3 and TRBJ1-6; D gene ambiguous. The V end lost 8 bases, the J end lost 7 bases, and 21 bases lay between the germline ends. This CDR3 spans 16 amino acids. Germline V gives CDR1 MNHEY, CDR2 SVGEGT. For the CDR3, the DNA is TGTGCCAGCGGCGATACCGGGATTTGGGAAAATTCACCCCTCCACTTT. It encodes CASGDTGIWENSPLHF.

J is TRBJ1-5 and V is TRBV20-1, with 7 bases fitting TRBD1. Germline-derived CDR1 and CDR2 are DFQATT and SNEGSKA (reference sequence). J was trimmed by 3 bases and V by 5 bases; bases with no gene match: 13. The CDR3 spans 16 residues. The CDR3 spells CSAGTARGGPNQPQHF. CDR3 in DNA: TGCAGTGCTGGGACAGCCCGTGGAGGCCCCAATCAGCCCCAGCATTTT.

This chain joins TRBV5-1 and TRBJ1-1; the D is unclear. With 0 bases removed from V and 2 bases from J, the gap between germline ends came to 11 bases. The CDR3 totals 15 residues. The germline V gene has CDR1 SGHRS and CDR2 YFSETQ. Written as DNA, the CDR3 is TGCGCCAGCAGCTTGGAAGGTTCGGTCAACACTGAAGCTTTCTTT. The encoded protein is CASSLEGSVNTEAFF.

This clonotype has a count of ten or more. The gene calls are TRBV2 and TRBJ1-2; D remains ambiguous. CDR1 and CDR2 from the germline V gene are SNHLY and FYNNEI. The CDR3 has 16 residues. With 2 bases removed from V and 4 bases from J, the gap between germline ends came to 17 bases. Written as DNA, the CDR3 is TGTGCCAGCAGTGAACACCCCGCGGGGTTCGGCTATGGCTACACCTTC. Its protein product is CASSEHPAGFGYGYTF.

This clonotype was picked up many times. The CDR3 loop reads CAGERERYNEQFF. The CDR3 DNA reads TGTGCCGGTGAGCGGGAGCGGTACAATGAGCAGTTCTTC. V gene TRBV2 combines with J gene TRBJ2-1, with TRBD2 matching over 8 bases. This CDR3 has 13 residues. Looked up from germline, CDR1 is SNHLY and CDR2 is FYNNEI. V lost 11 bases, J lost 4 bases, and 7 bases stayed unmatched. Together with reference TRBV2 and TRBJ2-1, the CDR3 gives the full variable domain: EPEVTQTPSHQVTQMGQEVILRCVPISNHLYFYWYRQILGQKVEFLVSFYNNEISEKSEIFDDQFSVERPDGSNFTLKIRSTKLEDSAMYFCAGERERYNEQFFGPGTRLTVL.

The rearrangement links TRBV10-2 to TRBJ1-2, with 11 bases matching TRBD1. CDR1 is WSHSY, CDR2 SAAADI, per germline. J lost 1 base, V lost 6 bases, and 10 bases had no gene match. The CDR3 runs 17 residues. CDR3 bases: TGCGCCAGCAGCTTGGAAGGACAGGGGGCGGATAACTATGGCTACACCTTC. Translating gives CASSLEGQGADNYGYTF.

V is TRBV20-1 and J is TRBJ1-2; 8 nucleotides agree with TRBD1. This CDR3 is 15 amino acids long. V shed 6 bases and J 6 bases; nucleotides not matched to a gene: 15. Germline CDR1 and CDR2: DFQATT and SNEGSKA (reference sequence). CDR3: CSARQGISGDDGYTF. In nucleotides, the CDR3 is TGCAGTGCGCGACAGGGGATTTCCGGGGACGATGGCTACACCTTC.

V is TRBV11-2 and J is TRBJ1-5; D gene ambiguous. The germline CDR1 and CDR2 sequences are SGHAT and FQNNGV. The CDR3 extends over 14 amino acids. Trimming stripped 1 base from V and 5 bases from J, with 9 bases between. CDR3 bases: TGTGCCAGCAGCTTAGCTTTGGGGTATCAGCCCCAGCATTTT. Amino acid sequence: CASSLALGYQPQHF.

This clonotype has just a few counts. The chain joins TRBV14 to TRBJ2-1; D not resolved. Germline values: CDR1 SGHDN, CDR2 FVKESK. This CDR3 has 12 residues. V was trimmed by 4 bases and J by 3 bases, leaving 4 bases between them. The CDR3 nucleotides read TGTGCCAGCAGCCGAGACTACAATGAGCAGTTCTTC. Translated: CASSRDYNEQFF.

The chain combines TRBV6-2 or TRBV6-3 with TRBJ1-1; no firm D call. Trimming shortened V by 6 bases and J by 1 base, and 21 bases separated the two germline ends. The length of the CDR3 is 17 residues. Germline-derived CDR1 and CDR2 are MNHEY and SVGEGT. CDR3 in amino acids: CASSRTVRFGPNTEAFF. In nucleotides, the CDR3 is TGTGCCAGCAGCCGTACCGTCAGGTTTGGACCGAACACTGAAGCTTTCTTT.

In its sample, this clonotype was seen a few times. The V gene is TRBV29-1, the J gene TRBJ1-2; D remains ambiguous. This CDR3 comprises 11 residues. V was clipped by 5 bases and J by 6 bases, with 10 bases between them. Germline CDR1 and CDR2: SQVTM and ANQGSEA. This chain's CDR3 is CSVRGLDGYTF. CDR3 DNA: TGCAGCGTTCGGGGTCTGGATGGCTACACCTTC.

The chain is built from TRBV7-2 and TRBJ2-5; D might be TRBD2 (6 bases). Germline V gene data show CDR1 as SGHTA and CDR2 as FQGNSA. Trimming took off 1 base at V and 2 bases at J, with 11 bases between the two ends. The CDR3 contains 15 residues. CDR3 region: CASSLDSGVQETQYF. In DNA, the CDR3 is TGTGCCAGCAGCTTAGATTCGGGGGTTCAAGAGACCCAGTACTTC.

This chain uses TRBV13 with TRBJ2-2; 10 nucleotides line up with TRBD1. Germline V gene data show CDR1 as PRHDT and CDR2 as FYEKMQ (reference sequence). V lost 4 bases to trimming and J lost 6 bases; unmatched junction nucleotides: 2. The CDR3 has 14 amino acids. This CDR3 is CASSYGTGAGELFF. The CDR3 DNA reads TGTGCCAGCAGCTACGGGACAGGGGCCGGGGAGCTGTTTTTT.

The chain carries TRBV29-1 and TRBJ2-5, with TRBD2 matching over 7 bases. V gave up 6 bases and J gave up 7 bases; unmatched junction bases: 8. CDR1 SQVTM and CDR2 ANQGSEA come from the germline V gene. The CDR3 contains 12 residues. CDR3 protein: CSVKSGIGTQYF. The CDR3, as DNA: TGCAGCGTGAAAAGCGGGATTGGGACCCAGTACTTC.

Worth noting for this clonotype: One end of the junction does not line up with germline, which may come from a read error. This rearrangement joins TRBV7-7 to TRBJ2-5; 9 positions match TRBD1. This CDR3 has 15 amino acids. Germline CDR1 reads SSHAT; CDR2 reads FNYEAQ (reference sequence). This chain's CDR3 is CASSLDPTGGETQYF. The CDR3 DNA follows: TGTGCTAGCAGCTTAGACCCGACAGGGGGGGAGACCCAGTACTTC.

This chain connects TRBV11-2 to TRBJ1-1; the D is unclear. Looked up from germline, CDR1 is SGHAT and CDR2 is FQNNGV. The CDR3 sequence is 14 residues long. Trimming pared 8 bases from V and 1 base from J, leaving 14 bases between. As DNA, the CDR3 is TGTGCCAGCTCACCAGCATCAGGGAACACTGAAGCTTTCTTT. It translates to CASSPASGNTEAFF.

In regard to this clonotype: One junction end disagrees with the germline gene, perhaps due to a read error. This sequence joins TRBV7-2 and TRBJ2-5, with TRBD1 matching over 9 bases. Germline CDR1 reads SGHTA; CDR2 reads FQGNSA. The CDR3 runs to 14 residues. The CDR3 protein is CASSLMTGGETQCF. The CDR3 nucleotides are TGTGCCAGCAGCTTAATGACAGGGGGAGAGACCCAGTGCTTC.

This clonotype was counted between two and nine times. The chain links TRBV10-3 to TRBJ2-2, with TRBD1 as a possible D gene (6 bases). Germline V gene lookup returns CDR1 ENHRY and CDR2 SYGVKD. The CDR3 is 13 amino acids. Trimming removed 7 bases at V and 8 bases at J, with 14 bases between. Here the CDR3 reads CAIKPGQMGELFF. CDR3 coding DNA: TGTGCCATCAAACCGGGACAAATGGGGGAGCTGTTTTTT.

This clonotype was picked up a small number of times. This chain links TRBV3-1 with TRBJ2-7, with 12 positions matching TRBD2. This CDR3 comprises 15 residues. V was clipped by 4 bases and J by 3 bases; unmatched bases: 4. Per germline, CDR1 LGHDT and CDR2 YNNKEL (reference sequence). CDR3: CASSRPGLAGYEQYF. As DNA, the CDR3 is TGTGCCAGCAGCCGCCCGGGACTAGCGGGCTACGAGCAGTACTTC.